Below are 27 T cell receptor beta chains sequenced from a single sample in a study of PD-1 blockade in mismatch repair-deficient tumors. TCRdb keeps only in-frame clones here, not all; method: immunoSEQ multiplex PCR. The sample yields some 15,000 clones, 84% seen once. The sample consisted of PBMCs, taken less than 25 weeks after starting pembrolizumab. Receptors were obtained from an adult with mismatch repair-deficient cancer.

This clone has only a few counts. The chain combines TRBV6-5 with TRBJ2-7, with TRBD2 matching 12 bases. This CDR3 is 15 amino acids long. Germline CDR1 and CDR2: MNHEY and SVGAGI. Trimming cost V 6 bases and J 0 bases; bases outside gene matches: 3. The CDR3 is CASRLTSGSSYEQYF. CDR3 DNA: TGTGCCAGCAGACTGACTAGCGGGAGCTCCTACGAGCAGTACTTC.

The chain links TRBV30 to TRBJ1-2; D may be TRBD1 (6 bases). Germline CDR1 is GTSNPN and CDR2 is SVGIG (reference sequence). This CDR3 region has 15 residues. Trimming pared 8 bases from V and 4 bases from J, leaving 23 bases between. CDR3 protein: CAGALNRVRGYGYTF. In nucleotides, the CDR3 is TGTGCCGGGGCTCTGAACAGGGTTCGGGGCTATGGCTACACCTTC. The full variable domain, its missing parts supplied by reference TRBV30 and TRBJ1-2, is SQTIHQWPATLVQPVGSPLSLECTVEGTSNPNLYWYRQAAGRGLQLLFYSVGIGQISSEVPQNLSASRPQDRQFILSSKKLLLSDSGFYLCAGALNRVRGYGYTFGSGTRLTVV.

The chain joins TRBV28 to TRBJ2-7; 10 bases are a match to TRBD2. The CDR3 sequence is 14 residues long. The junction had 3 bases not matched to a gene; V was cut back by 5 bases and J by 2 bases. CDR1 MDHEN and CDR2 SYDVKM come from the germline V gene. CDR3 protein: CASSGLAAAYEQYF. The CDR3 coding sequence is TGTGCCAGCAGTGGACTAGCGGCTGCCTACGAGCAGTACTTC.

The chain uses TRBV19 and TRBJ2-1; TRBD2 agrees at 14 bases. The CDR3 is 17 residues long. V lost 6 bases and J lost 1; bases outside the gene matches: 5. CDR1 LNHDA and CDR2 SQIVND come from the germline V gene (reference sequence). CDR3 in DNA: TGTGCCAGTAGACAAGGACTAGCGGGAGGTTCCTACAATGAGCAGTTCTTC. Translation gives CASRQGLAGGSYNEQFF.

The CDR3: CASSIGLAGVADTQYF. The CDR3 region has the DNA TGTGCCAGTAGTATCGGCCTAGCGGGAGTGGCAGATACGCAGTATTTT. The J gene is TRBJ2-3, the V gene TRBV19; 10 bases are a match to TRBD2. Germline V lookup: CDR1 LNHDA, CDR2 SQIVND (reference sequence). There are 16 residues in the CDR3. Unmatched junction bases numbered 7, after V lost 3 bases and J lost 4 bases.

This clone has only a few counts. The rearrangement uses TRBV2 and TRBJ2-7; TRBD2 is a possible D gene (5 bases). The CDR3 runs to 14 residues. The V gene's germline CDR1 is SNHLY and CDR2 FYNNEI. Trimming cost V 6 bases and J 0 bases, with 12 bases left between them. CDR3 DNA: TGTGCCAGCAGGGCTAGGGAGACCTCCTACGAGCAGTACTTC. Residues: CASRARETSYEQYF.

This chain joins TRBV19 and TRBJ1-3; D ambiguous. Trimming cost V 8 bases and J 2 bases, with 10 bases left between them. The germline V gene encodes CDR1 LNHDA and CDR2 SQIVND (reference sequence). This CDR3 is built from 13 residues. CDR3 bases: TGTGCCAGTTCCCTCCGGGCTGGAAACACCATATATTTT. This codes for CASSLRAGNTIYF.

The genes are TRBV29-1 and TRBJ1-1; 7 bases map to TRBD1. The trim removed 3 bases at V and 4 bases at J, leaving 8 bases unmatched. CDR1 and CDR2 from the germline V gene are SQVTM and ANQGSEA. This CDR3 is 14 amino acids long. As DNA, the CDR3 is TGCAGCGTTGACAGGGGCCCAGGGGGCACTGAAGCTTTCTTT. Translated, it gives CSVDRGPGGTEAFF. Filled out from reference TRBV29-1 and TRBJ1-1, the complete variable domain reads SAVISQKPSRDICQRGTSLTIQCQVDSQVTMMFWYRQQPGQSLTLIATANQGSEATYESGFVIDKFPISRPNLTFSTLTVSNMSPEDSSIYLCSVDRGPGGTEAFFGQGTRLTVV.

This clone was seen a handful of times. V and J are TRBV6-5 and TRBJ1-5; D gene uncertain. The length of the CDR3 is 12 residues. Per the germline V gene, CDR1 is MNHEY and CDR2 is SVGAGI. The germline V and J ends were trimmed by 5 bases and 6 bases, with 8 bases remaining between them. The CDR3 protein is CASSQTGQPQHF. CDR3 sequence (DNA): TGTGCCAGCAGTCAAACTGGTCAGCCCCAGCATTTT.

The chain recombines TRBV6-6 with TRBJ2-7; D not certain. The CDR3 runs to 14 residues. CDR1 is MNHNY and CDR2 is SVGAGI in the germline V gene (reference sequence). Trimming took off 2 bases at V and 0 bases at J, with 8 bases between the two ends. This chain's CDR3 is CASSYSESSYEQYF. CDR3 nucleotides: TGTGCCAGCAGTTACAGCGAAAGCTCCTACGAGCAGTACTTC.

V gene TRBV9 combines with J gene TRBJ2-2, with 8 bases identical to TRBD1. V shed 0 bases and J 4 bases; nucleotides not matched to a gene: 2. The CDR3 sequence is 15 residues long. Per germline, CDR1 SGDLS and CDR2 YYNGEE. CDR3 amino acids: CASSVVQGGTGELFF. For the CDR3, the DNA is TGTGCCAGCAGCGTAGTACAGGGGGGCACCGGGGAGCTGTTTTTT.

The chain carries TRBV5-1 and TRBJ1-6; 7 nucleotides line up with TRBD1. J gave up 0 bases and V 5 bases, and 8 bases lay outside the gene matches. The germline CDR1 and CDR2 sequences are SGHRS and YFSETQ. This CDR3 has 17 residues. The CDR3 protein is CASSRGQLSSYNSPLHF. The CDR3 region has the DNA TGCGCCAGCAGTAGGGGACAGTTGAGCTCCTATAATTCACCCCTCCACTTT. The full variable domain, rest sourced from reference TRBV5-1 and TRBJ1-6, is KAGVTQTPRYLIKTRGQQVTLSCSPISGHRSVSWYQQTPGQGLQFLFEYFSETQRNKGNFPGRFSGRQFSNSRSEMNVSTLELGDSALYLCASSRGQLSSYNSPLHFGNGTRLTVT.

This chain uses TRBV19 with TRBJ1-2, with 9 bases lining up with TRBD1. The V gene end was trimmed by 5 bases and the J gene end by 8 bases; junction bases not matched to a gene: 9. The CDR3 spans 14 residues. Per germline, CDR1 LNHDA and CDR2 SQIVND (reference sequence). This CDR3 is CASSSRDRGRGYTF. CDR3 DNA: TGTGCCAGTAGTTCGCGCGACAGGGGGAGAGGCTACACCTTC.

The chain carries TRBV5-1 and TRBJ2-5; maybe TRBD2 (5 bases). Germline CDR1 SGHRS, CDR2 YFSETQ. This CDR3 is 14 amino acids long. V dropped 2 bases and J dropped 0 bases, with 8 bases sitting between them. Here the CDR3 DNA reads TGCGCCAGCAGCTTCACGGGGTACCAAGAGACCCAGTACTTC. Its translation: CASSFTGYQETQYF.

This chain uses TRBV6-5 with TRBJ2-2; TRBD1 matches 9 bases. Germline V gene data show CDR1 as MNHEY and CDR2 as SVGAGI. Trimming cost V 1 base and J 4 bases; bases outside gene matches: 4. The CDR3 runs to 16 residues. Here the CDR3 DNA reads TGTGCCAGCAGTTACTTAGGACAGGGGCCCACCGGGGAGCTGTTTTTT. Amino acid sequence: CASSYLGQGPTGELFF.

The chain couples TRBV5-6 to TRBJ1-2; 7 bases fit TRBD1. The V and J ends lost 4 bases and 3 bases, in that order; junction bases with no gene match: 12. Germline lookup yields CDR1 SGHDT and CDR2 YYEEEE. CDR3 length equals 16 residues. The CDR3 protein is CASSRGRTGGDYGYTF. As DNA, the CDR3 is TGTGCCAGCAGCAGGGGCCGGACAGGTGGAGACTATGGCTACACCTTC.

This clone was detected once. V gene TRBV13 combines with J gene TRBJ2-7, with 11 bases lining up with TRBD1. V was clipped by 6 bases and J by 4 bases; unmatched bases: 5. The germline V gene encodes CDR1 PRHDT and CDR2 FYEKMQ (reference sequence). The CDR3 is 14 residues long. CDR3 DNA: TGTGCCAGCAGTGGACAGGGGGCGCGGTACGAGCAGTACTTC. Amino acid sequence: CASSGQGARYEQYF.

The chain uses TRBV5-4 and TRBJ2-7; 7 bases fit TRBD1. V was clipped by 0 bases and J by 2 bases; unmatched bases: 8. CDR3 length equals 16 residues. Germline values: CDR1 SGHNT, CDR2 YYREEE (reference sequence). The CDR3 reads CASSLGSRQGAYEQYF. The DNA for the CDR3 is TGTGCCAGCAGCTTGGGAAGCCGCCAGGGGGCCTACGAGCAGTACTTC.

J is TRBJ2-7 and V is TRBV15; D perhaps matches TRBD2 (6 bases). V lost 3 bases to trimming and J lost 0 bases, with 12 bases between them. This CDR3 is built from 15 residues. Germline lookup yields CDR1 LNHNV and CDR2 YYDKDF (reference sequence). As DNA, the CDR3 is TGTGCCACCAGCAGCGATGCCGGGAGCTCCTACGAGCAGTACTTC. Translation gives CATSSDAGSSYEQYF.

For the CDR3, the DNA is TGTGCCAGCAGCGCAGACCCGGGACAGGGGCACGACGAGCAGTACTTC. This encodes CASSADPGQGHDEQYF. This chain uses TRBV7-9 with TRBJ2-7; TRBD1 matches 10 bases. The CDR3 totals 16 residues. Germline loops: CDR1 SEHNR, CDR2 FQNEAQ (reference sequence). With V trimmed by 5 bases and J by 5 bases, 12 bases remained unmatched.

The chain couples TRBV15 to TRBJ2-3; D is uncertain. The germline V gene has CDR1 LNHNV and CDR2 YYDKDF (reference sequence). The V end was cut by 0 bases, the J end by 3 bases, with 10 bases between. The CDR3 totals 15 residues. The chain's CDR3 is CATSREVAGTDTQYF. The CDR3 region has the DNA TGTGCCACCAGCAGAGAGGTAGCTGGTACAGATACGCAGTATTTT.

The V and J genes are TRBV28 and TRBJ2-7; weak D call: TRBD1 (6 bases). There are 13 residues in the CDR3. The germline CDR1 and CDR2 sequences are MDHEN and SYDVKM. Trimming pared 5 bases from V and 5 bases from J, leaving 13 bases between. The CDR3 region has the DNA TGTGCCAGCAGTCAACCGGGACACCACGAGCAGTACTTC. It translates to CASSQPGHHEQYF.

V usage is TRBV2 and J usage is TRBJ1-5, with TRBD1 identical over 7 bases. This CDR3 spans 14 amino acids. Germline values: CDR1 SNHLY, CDR2 FYNNEI. The ends lost 6 bases at V and 1 base at J; junction bases unmatched: 3. CDR3 region: CASRATGSNQPQHF. The CDR3, as DNA: TGTGCCAGCAGGGCGACAGGGAGCAATCAGCCCCAGCATTTT.

This chain uses TRBV2 with TRBJ1-5; 7 bases map to TRBD1. The CDR3 consists of 14 residues. Per germline, CDR1 SNHLY and CDR2 FYNNEI. After removal of 6 bases from V and 5 bases from J, the junction contained 7 bases not matched to a gene. CDR3 residues: CASSGQVGDQPQHF. DNA of the CDR3: TGTGCCAGCAGCGGACAGGTGGGGGATCAGCCCCAGCATTTT.

The chain combines TRBV28 with TRBJ1-1, with D possibly matching TRBD1 (6 bases). The CDR3 loop spans 15 amino acids. With 3 bases removed from V and 9 bases from J, the gap between germline ends came to 20 bases. Germline CDR1 is MDHEN and CDR2 is SYDVKM. CDR3 loop: CASSLTHTGSGKAFF. DNA for the CDR3: TGTGCCAGCAGTTTGACCCATACAGGGTCGGGGAAAGCTTTCTTT.

The V call is TRBV6-5, the J call TRBJ1-4, with D uncertain. This CDR3 spans 11 amino acids. Trimming took off 2 bases at V and 8 bases at J, with 3 bases between the two ends. Germline loops: CDR1 MNHEY, CDR2 SVGAGI. The CDR3 DNA is TGTGCCAGCAGTTACGAGGAAAAACTGTTTTTT. Protein sequence: CASSYEEKLFF.

This clone has only a few counts. The J gene is TRBJ2-7, the V gene TRBV7-3, with 8 bases fitting TRBD1. J gave up 2 bases and V 4 bases, and 4 bases lay outside the gene matches. The length of the CDR3 is 14 residues. Germline V gene lookup returns CDR1 SGHTA and CDR2 FQGTGA. The CDR3: CASSYKTGAYEQYF. The CDR3 DNA reads TGTGCCAGCAGCTATAAGACAGGGGCCTACGAGCAGTACTTC.